What follows describes a single TCR beta chain. The sample originates from a study of cytomegalovirus exposure and HLA in healthy donors. 60 Vbeta and 13 Jbeta primers were used in PCR. Clones were sequenced by immunoSEQ multiplex PCR, and TCRdb holds only the in-frame ones, with some missing. The data hold roughly 120,000 clones, with roughly 80% observed a single time. Germline-derived CDR1 and CDR2 are GTSNPN and SVGIG (reference sequence). The CDR3 extends over 12 amino acids. The V end lost 5 bases, the J end lost 1 base, and 8 bases lay between the germline ends. The rearrangement links TRBV30 to TRBJ1-1, with D maybe TRBD1 (5 bases). The source of this sequence is a woman between 40 and 50 years old in good health and CMV-seronegative. The sequenced material came from PBMCs. CDR3 DNA: TGTGCCTGGGGGAGGGGGAACACTGAAGCTTTCTTT. Its translation: CAWGRGNTEAFF.